The 8 T cell receptor beta chains presented below share a single source sample, sequenced in a study of T cell repertoires in cytomegalovirus infection. No antigen has been assigned to these receptors. A single record per CDR3 protein comes from TCRdb applying MiXCR to the reads. The sample consists of fewer than 1,000,000 distinct CDR3 sequences, roughly 30% of them appearing once. Sequenced here: cultured CD8+ T cells from PBMCs, sampled from culture after CMV antigen stimulation. The receptors originated from a human donor in good health (CMV status not recorded). Some clones in this sample may be carry-over from other donors' samples.

This clonotype occurred many times. The J gene is TRBJ1-2, the V gene TRBV7-8; D gene unclear. The V end lost 1 base, the J end lost 2 bases, and 11 bases lay between the germline ends. Germline assignment: CDR1 SGHVS and CDR2 FQNEAQ. The CDR3 is made up of 15 amino acids. The chain's CDR3 is CASSLDTETNYGYTF. For the CDR3, the DNA is TGTGCCAGCAGCTTAGATACAGAGACAAACTATGGCTACACCTTC.

On this clonotype itself: A much larger clone lies a single base off, so this may be a read error. The chain uses TRBV7-3 and TRBJ2-1; a weak D match, TRBD1 (5 bases). The V and J ends lost 5 bases and 3 bases respectively, with 14 bases between them. This CDR3 is built from 15 residues. Germline V gene data show CDR1 as SGHTA and CDR2 as FQGTGA. The CDR3: CASSPRTIGYNEQFF. Written as DNA, the CDR3 is TGTGCCAGCAGCCCCAGGACAATAGGCTACAATGAGCAGTTCTTC.

This clonotype was recorded once. Since a much larger clone is just one base distant, this may be a read error. This chain joins TRBV7-6 and TRBJ1-1; D perhaps matches TRBD1 (5 bases). The CDR3 covers 16 residues. The V and J ends lost 10 bases and 3 bases respectively, with 24 bases between them. Per the germline V gene, CDR1 is SGHVS and CDR2 is FNYEAQ. The CDR3 nucleotides are TGTGCCATCACCTACGGTGGGGGAGAGTGGGACACTGAAGCTTTCTTT. This gives the protein CAITYGGGEWDTEAFF.

This clonotype showed up just a few times. The rearrangement joins TRBV6-2 or TRBV6-3 to TRBJ1-2; perhaps TRBD1 as D (6 bases). CDR3 length: 15 amino acids. CDR1 is MNHEY, CDR2 SVGEGT, per germline. V shed 4 bases and J shed 5 bases, with 17 bases lying between them. Here the CDR3 reads CASSSLTGLKYGYTF. The CDR3 DNA reads as TGTGCCAGCAGTTCCCTTACAGGGTTAAAATATGGCTACACCTTC.

This clonotype was detected once. CDR3 sequence (DNA): TGTGCCAGCAACTTGGGTGGGGAGCTGTTTTTT. Protein sequence: CASNLGGELFF. The chain combines TRBV11-2 with TRBJ2-2; D unresolved. CDR1 is SGHAT, CDR2 FQNNGV, per germline. The V end lost 7 bases, the J end lost 8 bases, and 8 bases lay between the germline ends. The CDR3 runs 11 residues. The full variable domain, its missing parts supplied by reference TRBV11-2 and TRBJ2-2, is EAGVAQSPRYKIIEKRQSVAFWCNPISGHATLYWYQQILGQGPKLLIQFQNNGVVDDSQLPKDRFSAERLKGVDSTLKIQPAKLEDSAVYLCASNLGGELFFGEGSRLTVL.

This chain links TRBV10-3 with TRBJ1-4; D may be TRBD1 (5 bases). The CDR3 loop spans 15 amino acids. The V gene's germline CDR1 is ENHRY and CDR2 SYGVKD. Trimming left V 3 bases short and J 8 bases short, with 16 bases between. CDR3 sequence (DNA): TGTGCCATCAGTGAAGAGGAGGGGCAAACGGAAAAACTGTTTTTT. Protein sequence: CAISEEEGQTEKLFF.

The gene calls are TRBV12-3 or TRBV12-4 and TRBJ2-5; either TRBD1 or TRBD2 may fit D (7 bases each). The germline V and J ends were trimmed by 2 bases and 5 bases, with 18 bases remaining between them. This CDR3 comprises 16 residues. The CDR3 spells CASSLWGGPQGETQYF. CDR3 bases: TGTGCCAGCAGTTTATGGGGGGGCCCACAGGGGGAGACCCAGTACTTC.

This clonotype was detected a few times. This chain links TRBV2 with TRBJ2-5; TRBD2 might be the D (5 bases). The V gene lost 3 bases and the J gene lost 8 bases, with 10 bases spanning the gap. Germline CDR1 reads SNHLY; CDR2 reads FYNNEI. This CDR3 has 12 amino acids. The CDR3 DNA follows: TGTGCCAGCAGTGACGGGGAGCCTACCCAGTACTTC. Amino acids: CASSDGEPTQYF. Complete variable domain (other parts from reference TRBV2 and TRBJ2-5): EPEVTQTPSHQVTQMGQEVILRCVPISNHLYFYWYRQILGQKVEFLVSFYNNEISEKSEIFDDQFSVERPDGSNFTLKIRSTKLEDSAMYFCASSDGEPTQYFGPGTRLLVL.